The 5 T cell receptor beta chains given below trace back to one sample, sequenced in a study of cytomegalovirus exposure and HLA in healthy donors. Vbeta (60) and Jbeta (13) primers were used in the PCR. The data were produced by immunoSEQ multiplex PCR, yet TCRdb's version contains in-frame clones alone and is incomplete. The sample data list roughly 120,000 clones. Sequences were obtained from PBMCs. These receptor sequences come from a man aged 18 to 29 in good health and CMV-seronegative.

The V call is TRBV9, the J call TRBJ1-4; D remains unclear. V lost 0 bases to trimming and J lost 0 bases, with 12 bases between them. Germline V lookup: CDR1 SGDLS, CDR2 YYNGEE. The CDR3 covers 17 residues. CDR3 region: CASSVAPVTSTNEKLFF. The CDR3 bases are TGTGCCAGCAGCGTAGCTCCGGTTACCTCAACTAATGAAAAACTGTTTTTT.

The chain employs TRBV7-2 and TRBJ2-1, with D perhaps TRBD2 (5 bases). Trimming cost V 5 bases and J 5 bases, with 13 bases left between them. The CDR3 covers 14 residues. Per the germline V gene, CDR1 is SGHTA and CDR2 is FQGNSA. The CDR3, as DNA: TGTGCCAGCAGCAAACTCGGGCGGGACAATGAGCAGTTCTTC. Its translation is CASSKLGRDNEQFF.

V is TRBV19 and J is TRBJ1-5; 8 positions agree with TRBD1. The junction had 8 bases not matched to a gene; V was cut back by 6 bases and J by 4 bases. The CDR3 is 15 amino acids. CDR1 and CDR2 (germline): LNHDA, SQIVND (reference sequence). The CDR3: CASRRFGQGNQPQHF. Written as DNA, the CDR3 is TGTGCCAGTAGGAGATTCGGACAGGGTAATCAGCCCCAGCATTTT.

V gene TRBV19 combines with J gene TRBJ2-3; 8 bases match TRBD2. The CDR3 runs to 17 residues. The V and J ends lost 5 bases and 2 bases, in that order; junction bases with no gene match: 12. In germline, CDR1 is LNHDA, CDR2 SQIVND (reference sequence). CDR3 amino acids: CASSHLTSVRFTDTQYF. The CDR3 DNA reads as TGTGCCAGTAGTCACCTGACTAGCGTGAGATTCACAGATACGCAGTATTTT.

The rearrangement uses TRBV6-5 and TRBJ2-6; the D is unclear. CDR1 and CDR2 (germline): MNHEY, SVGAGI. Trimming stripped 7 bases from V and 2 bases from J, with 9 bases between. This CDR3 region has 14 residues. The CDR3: CASIGQTGANVLTF. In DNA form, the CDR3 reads TGTGCCAGCATTGGGCAGACTGGGGCCAACGTCCTGACTTTC.